Below are 13 T cell receptor beta chains sequenced from a single sample in a study of blood T cells in healthy people across ages. Then a second PCR, running roughly 7 to 11 cycles, was carried out with a sample-barcoded 5' primer and a J-beta primer mix. MiXCR, run by TCRdb on the 5' RACE reads, gives a single entry per CDR3 protein. The sample includes about 680,000 distinct CDR3 sequences, around 48% of them seen just once. Source material: blood. The source is a woman in her sixties in good health.

A word on this clonotype: A read error may explain this, as a much larger clone is one base away. This rearrangement joins TRBV29-1 to TRBJ2-6; D perhaps matches TRBD2 (5 bases). The CDR3 has 15 amino acids. Trimming left V 5 bases short and J 0 bases short, with 11 bases between. Per the germline V gene, CDR1 is SQVTM and CDR2 is ANQGSEA. DNA for the CDR3: TGCAGCGTTAGCGAAGGGAGCTCTGGGGCCAACGTCCTGACTTTC. As protein: CSVSEGSSGANVLTF.

The chain is built from TRBV30 and TRBJ2-7, with 10 bases identical to TRBD2. V was clipped by 1 base and J by 10 bases; unmatched bases: 10. Germline CDR1 GTSNPN, CDR2 SVGIG (reference sequence). CDR3 size: 14 residues. The CDR3 reads CAWSAASGRTIQYF. The CDR3 DNA reads as TGTGCCTGGAGTGCGGCTAGCGGGAGAACCATACAGTACTTC.

This chain uses TRBV7-2 with TRBJ1-4; D is ambiguous. Trimming removed 2 bases from V and 3 bases from J, with 13 bases in between. The CDR3 runs to 16 residues. Germline CDR1 and CDR2: SGHTA and FQGNSA. CDR3 region: CASSLRRALANEKLFF. As DNA, the CDR3 is TGTGCCAGCAGCTTACGTAGGGCTTTAGCTAATGAAAAACTGTTTTTT.

This clonotype has just a few counts. V usage is TRBV12-3 or TRBV12-4 and J usage is TRBJ1-1; a weak D match, TRBD1 (5 bases). The CDR3 is made up of 14 amino acids. Trimming took off 5 bases at V and 2 bases at J, with 12 bases between the two ends. CDR3 protein: CASSVVGGNTEAFF. The CDR3 DNA is TGTGCCAGCAGTGTAGTGGGGGGTAACACTGAAGCTTTCTTT.

The chain is built from TRBV25-1 and TRBJ2-7; D is unresolved. Germline lookup yields CDR1 MGHDK and CDR2 SYGVNS. The CDR3 is made up of 14 amino acids. Deletions cut 5 bases from V and 0 bases from J, with 11 bases between. This chain's CDR3 is CASSPRFSSYEQYF. CDR3 DNA sequence: TGTGCCAGCAGTCCGCGGTTCAGCTCCTACGAGCAGTACTTC.

The CDR3 DNA reads as TGCAGTGCTAGGCCGCAGGGTATTGCTTCACCCCTCCACTTT. Its translation is CSARPQGIASPLHF. The chain has TRBV20-1 and TRBJ1-6; weak D call: TRBD1 (5 bases). Per germline, CDR1 DFQATT and CDR2 SNEGSKA (reference sequence). V dropped 3 bases and J dropped 9 bases, with 15 bases sitting between them. This CDR3 comprises 14 residues.

The chain recombines TRBV29-1 with TRBJ1-4; TRBD1 is a possible D gene (5 bases). This CDR3 is built from 14 residues. The germline CDR1 and CDR2 sequences are SQVTM and ANQGSEA. V shed 4 bases and J shed 6 bases, with 15 bases lying between them. Here the CDR3 reads CSVGLDGGDEKLFF. Here the CDR3 DNA reads TGCAGCGTTGGGCTGGATGGGGGGGATGAAAAACTGTTTTTT.

The CDR3 here is CASSLGGFYYGYTF. As DNA, the CDR3 is TGTGCCAGCAGCTTAGGGGGCTTTTACTATGGCTACACCTTC. This rearrangement joins TRBV7-9 to TRBJ1-2, with D possibly being TRBD1 (5 bases). This CDR3 has 14 residues. The germline V and J ends were trimmed by 1 base and 3 bases, with 9 bases remaining between them. Germline V gene lookup returns CDR1 SEHNR and CDR2 FQNEAQ (reference sequence).

DNA of the CDR3: TGCGCCAGCAGCCAAGTAGAGTCAGGAGGTCGGCTTGAGCAGTACTTC. Translated, it gives CASSQVESGGRLEQYF. The V call is TRBV4-3, the J call TRBJ2-5; the D gene is possibly TRBD2 (5 bases). Trimming cost V 1 base and J 11 bases, with 23 bases left between them. Germline V CDR1 and CDR2: LGHNA, YSLEER. The CDR3 is 16 residues long.

The genes are TRBV5-1 and TRBJ2-3, with 8 nucleotides matching TRBD1. The CDR3 contains 14 residues. The germline V gene encodes CDR1 SGHRS and CDR2 YFSETQ. After removal of 3 bases from V and 4 bases from J, the junction contained 4 bases not matched to a gene. The CDR3 region has the DNA TGCGCCAGCAGCTCGACAGGGGCGTCAGATACGCAGTATTTT. Its protein is CASSSTGASDTQYF.

The genes are TRBV7-2 and TRBJ2-1; possibly TRBD2 for D (5 bases). The DNA end lines up better with TRBJ2-7; the J call may be wrong. This CDR3 is built from 15 residues. Germline V lookup: CDR1 SGHTA, CDR2 FQGNSA. CDR3 in DNA: TGTGCCAGCAGTCTTTATAGCGCGTCCTACAATGAGCAGTACTTC. Residues: CASSLYSASYNEQYF.

The rearrangement uses TRBV2 and TRBJ2-1; 7 nucleotides match TRBD2. With the DNA end fitting TRBJ2-7 better, the J assignment may be wrong. CDR1 is SNHLY, CDR2 FYNNEI, per germline. CDR3 length: 14 amino acids. The CDR3 region has the DNA TGTGCCAGCAGTGGGACTAGTGAGTACAATGAGCAGTACTTC. Translated, it gives CASSGTSEYNEQYF.

The DNA for the CDR3 is TGTGCCAGCAGCGTTCGTACAGGGCGATACGAGCAGTACTTC. Protein product: CASSVRTGRYEQYF. The V gene is TRBV27, the J gene TRBJ2-7; perhaps TRBD1 as D (6 bases). V was trimmed by 6 bases and J by 4 bases, leaving 16 bases between them. Germline V lookup: CDR1 MNHEY, CDR2 SMNVEV (reference sequence). The CDR3 is 14 amino acids.